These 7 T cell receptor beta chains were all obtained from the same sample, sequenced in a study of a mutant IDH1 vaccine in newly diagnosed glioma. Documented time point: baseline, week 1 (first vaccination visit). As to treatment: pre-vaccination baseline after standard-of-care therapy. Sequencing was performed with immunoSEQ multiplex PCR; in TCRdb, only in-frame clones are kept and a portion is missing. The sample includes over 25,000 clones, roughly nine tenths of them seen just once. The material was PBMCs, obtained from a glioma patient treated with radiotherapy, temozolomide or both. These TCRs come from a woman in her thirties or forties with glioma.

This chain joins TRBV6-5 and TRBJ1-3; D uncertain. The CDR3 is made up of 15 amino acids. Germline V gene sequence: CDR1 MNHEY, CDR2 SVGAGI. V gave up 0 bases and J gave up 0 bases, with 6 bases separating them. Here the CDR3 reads CASSYSLASGNTIYF. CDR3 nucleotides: TGTGCCAGCAGTTACTCGTTGGCCTCTGGAAACACCATATATTTT.

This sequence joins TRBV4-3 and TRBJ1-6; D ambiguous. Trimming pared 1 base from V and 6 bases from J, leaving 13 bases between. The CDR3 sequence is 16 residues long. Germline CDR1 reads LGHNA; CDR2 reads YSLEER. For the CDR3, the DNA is TGCGCCAGCAGCCAAGCGCCCGGTCGGCCTAATTCACCCCTCCACTTT. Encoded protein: CASSQAPGRPNSPLHF.

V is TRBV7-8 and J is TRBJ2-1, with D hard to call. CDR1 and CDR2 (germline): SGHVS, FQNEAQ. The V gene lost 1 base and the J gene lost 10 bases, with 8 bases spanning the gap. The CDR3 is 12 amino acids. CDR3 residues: CASSLEVEEQFF. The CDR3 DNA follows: TGTGCCAGCAGCTTAGAGGTTGAAGAGCAGTTCTTC. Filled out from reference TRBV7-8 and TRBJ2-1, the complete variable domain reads GAGVSQSPRYKVAKRGQDVALRCDPISGHVSLFWYQQALGQGPEFLTYFQNEAQLDKSGLPSDRFFAERPEGSVSTLKIQRTQQEDSAVYLCASSLEVEEQFFGPGTRLTVL.

For the CDR3, the DNA is TGTGCCAGCAGTTTATCTCGCGGACAGACCCAGTACTTC. Its translation: CASSLSRGQTQYF. The V and J genes are TRBV27 and TRBJ2-5, with D unclear. Trimming removed 0 bases at V and 6 bases at J, with 8 bases between. This CDR3 is built from 13 residues. The V gene's germline CDR1 is MNHEY and CDR2 SMNVEV (reference sequence).

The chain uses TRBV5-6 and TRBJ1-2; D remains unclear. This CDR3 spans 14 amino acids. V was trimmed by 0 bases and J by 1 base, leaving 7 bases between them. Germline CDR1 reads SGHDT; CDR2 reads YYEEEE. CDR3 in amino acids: CASSLGMGNYGYTF. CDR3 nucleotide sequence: TGTGCCAGCAGCTTGGGGATGGGTAACTATGGCTACACCTTC.

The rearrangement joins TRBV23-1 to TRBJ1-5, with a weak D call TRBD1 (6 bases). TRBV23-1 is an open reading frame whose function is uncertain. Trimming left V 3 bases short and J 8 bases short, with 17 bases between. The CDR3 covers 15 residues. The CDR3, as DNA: TGCGCCAGCAGTCACCCGACCGGACAGTTCAAGCCCCAGCATTTT. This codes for CASSHPTGQFKPQHF.

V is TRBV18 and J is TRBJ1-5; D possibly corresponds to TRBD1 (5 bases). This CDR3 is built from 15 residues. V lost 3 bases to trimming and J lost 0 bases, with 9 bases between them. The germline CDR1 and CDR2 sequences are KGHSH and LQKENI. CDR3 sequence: CASSPEQVSNQPQHF. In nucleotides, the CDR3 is TGTGCCAGCTCACCCGAACAGGTTAGCAATCAGCCCCAGCATTTT.